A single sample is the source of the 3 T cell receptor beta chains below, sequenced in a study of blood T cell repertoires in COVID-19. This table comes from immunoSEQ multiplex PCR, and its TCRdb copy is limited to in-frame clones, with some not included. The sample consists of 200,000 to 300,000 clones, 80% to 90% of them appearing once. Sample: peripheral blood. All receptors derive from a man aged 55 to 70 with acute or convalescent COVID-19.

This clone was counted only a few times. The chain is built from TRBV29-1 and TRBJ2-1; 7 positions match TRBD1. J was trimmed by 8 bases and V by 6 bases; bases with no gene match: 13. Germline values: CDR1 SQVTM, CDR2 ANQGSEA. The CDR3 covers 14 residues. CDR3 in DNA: TGCAGCGTGGAGCTCCCACAGGGGTTCGATGAGCAGTTCTTC. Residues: CSVELPQGFDEQFF.

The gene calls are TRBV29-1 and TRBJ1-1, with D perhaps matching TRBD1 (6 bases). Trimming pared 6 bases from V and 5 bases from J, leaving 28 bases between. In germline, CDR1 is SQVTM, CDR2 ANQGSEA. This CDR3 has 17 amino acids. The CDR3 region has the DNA TGCAGCGTCCGATCCACAGGGTCTCGGGGATTGGGAACTGAAGCTTTCTTT. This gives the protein CSVRSTGSRGLGTEAFF.

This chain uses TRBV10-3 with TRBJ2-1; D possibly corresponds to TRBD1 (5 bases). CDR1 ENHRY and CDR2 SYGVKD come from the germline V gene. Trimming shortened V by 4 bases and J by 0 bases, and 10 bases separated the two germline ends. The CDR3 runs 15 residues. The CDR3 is CAISGQPSSYNEQFF. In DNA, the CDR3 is TGTGCCATCAGTGGACAGCCGAGCTCCTACAATGAGCAGTTCTTC.